The T cell receptor (beta chain) described here comes from a study of shared T cell receptors in the human thymus. The table came from immunoSEQ multiplex PCR; TCRdb's copy has only in-frame clones and leaves some out. The data show approximately 580,000 clones, roughly 74% seen once. The CDR3 loop spans 21 amino acids. The V segment lost 6 bases and the J segment 3 bases; nucleotides outside the gene matches: 24. The V gene's germline CDR1 is MNHEY and CDR2 SMNVEV (reference sequence). The same specimen was also included in a second study, on human thymus T cells. Turning to that study: Among the donors, all were healthy Finnish infants having corrective surgery for congenital heart defects. Corrective cardiac operations yielded the resected thymus tissue. There were highly overlapping thymic repertoires among unrelated individuals, as related research reported.

The specimen was thymocytes. This receptor was taken from a boy in the first two years of life with a congenital heart defect. This chain uses TRBV27 with TRBJ2-2; 8 bases align to TRBD2. The CDR3 loop is CASSRVDGALAGPVDTGELFF. The CDR3 bases are TGTGCCAGCAGCCGCGTCGACGGGGCTCTAGCGGGCCCGGTGGACACCGGGGAGCTGTTTTTT.